This T cell receptor (beta chain) appears in the sequencing data of a study of T cell responses to AZD1222 COVID-19 vaccine. Looked up from germline, CDR1 is SGHRS and CDR2 is YFSETQ. The V and J ends lost 0 bases and 5 bases, in that order; junction bases with no gene match: 5. CDR3 length: 15 amino acids. In its sample, this clone was seen a few times. Its antigen remains unidentified. The table came from immunoSEQ multiplex PCR; TCRdb's copy has only in-frame clones and leaves some out. The data contain 150,000 to 200,000 clones, more than 85% of them singletons. Regarding the study as a whole: With two AZD1222 doses given, Spike-specific TCR breadth and depth both rose. It was only after the peak T cell response that any repertoires were sampled. The sample set comprised mostly white British donors with more females, and clonal diversity was possibly underestimated. Spike-wide coverage was observed for vaccine-associated CD4 TCRs, with dominant responses at 160-218 and 743-854.

The V call is TRBV5-1, the J call TRBJ1-1, with 9 bases identical to TRBD1. This clonotype was obtained from an adult in good health. The sample was peripheral blood, taken on day 0 of AZD1222 vaccination. The CDR3 loop is CASSLAWTGVTEAFF. The CDR3 nucleotides read TGCGCCAGCAGCTTGGCTTGGACAGGGGTGACTGAAGCTTTCTTT.